This passage covers 14 T cell receptor beta chains from one sample sequenced in a study of blood T cells in healthy people across ages. Together with a sample-barcoded 5' primer, a J-beta primer mix was included in a second PCR lasting roughly 6 to 12 cycles. TCRdb processed the 5' RACE reads anew with MiXCR; each CDR3 protein has one entry. The sample has some 1.4 million distinct CDR3 sequences; around 42% are singletons. Sequencing was performed on blood. These receptors all come from a woman aged 18-29 years in good health.

This clonotype was seen more than once but under ten times. The CDR3 DNA reads TGCGCCAGCAGCCCTTCACAGGGTAGCGGACCCTACGAGCAGTACTTC. It encodes CASSPSQGSGPYEQYF. The chain has TRBV4-1 and TRBJ2-7; D may correspond to TRBD1 or TRBD2 (6 bases each). The CDR3 spans 16 residues. V was shortened by 4 bases and J by 2 bases, with 18 bases between the two germline ends. CDR1 MGHRA and CDR2 YSYEKL come from the germline V gene.

This chain uses TRBV6-2 or TRBV6-3 with TRBJ2-2; weak D call: TRBD1 (6 bases). V lost 5 bases, J lost 5 bases, and 9 bases lay in between. This CDR3 region has 13 residues. The V gene's germline CDR1 is MNHEY and CDR2 SVGEGT. The CDR3 DNA sequence: TGTGCCAGCAGTCGACAGGTGACCGGGGAGCTGTTTTTT. This codes for CASSRQVTGELFF.

A note on this clonotype: This may arise from a read error, as a much more abundant clone is one base away. The V call is TRBV20-1, the J call TRBJ2-7; TRBD2 matches 7 bases. The J call may be wrong; the DNA end is better matched by TRBJ2-4. Germline CDR1 and CDR2: DFQATT and SNEGSKA (reference sequence). The CDR3 totals 15 residues. CDR3 protein: CGATAGELAKNIQYF. As DNA, the CDR3 is TGCGGTGCTACGGCGGGGGAACTAGCCAAAAACATTCAGTACTTC.

The chain uses TRBV7-8 and TRBJ2-5; D possibly uses TRBD1 or TRBD2 (6 bases each). V was clipped by 5 bases and J by 5 bases, with 15 bases between them. Germline V gene data show CDR1 as SGHVS and CDR2 as FQNEAQ. The CDR3 is 14 amino acids. CDR3 in amino acids: CASSLGGFAETQYF. The CDR3 nucleotides read TGTGCCAGCAGCCTAGGGGGGTTTGCGGAGACCCAGTACTTC.

This chain joins TRBV30 and TRBJ2-2; 10 positions agree with TRBD1. CDR1 GTSNPN and CDR2 SVGIG come from the germline V gene (reference sequence). Unmatched junction bases numbered 11, after V lost 2 bases and J lost 2 bases. This CDR3 spans 18 amino acids. The chain's CDR3 is CAWSMGGTGVINTGELFF. The CDR3 nucleotides are TGTGCCTGGAGTATGGGCGGGACAGGGGTTATTAACACCGGGGAGCTGTTTTTT. Based on the CDR3 plus reference TRBV30 and TRBJ2-2, the full variable domain is SQTIHQWPATLVQPVGSPLSLECTVEGTSNPNLYWYRQAAGRGLQLLFYSVGIGQISSEVPQNLSASRPQDRQFILSSKKLLLSDSGFYLCAWSMGGTGVINTGELFFGEGSRLTVL.

The chain joins TRBV6-1 to TRBJ1-5; 10 bases align to TRBD1. CDR3 size: 16 residues. Germline trimming cut 5 bases from V and 0 bases from J; bases unmatched to any gene: 4. CDR1 MNHNS and CDR2 SASEGT come from the germline V gene. The CDR3 bases are TGTGCCAGCAGTCGGACAGGGGGGATTAGCAATCAGCCCCAGCATTTT. Amino acid sequence: CASSRTGGISNQPQHF.

Worth noting for this clonotype: One end of the junction fails to match germline, which may point to a read error. This chain joins TRBV29-1 and TRBJ2-3, with D possibly being TRBD2 (9 bases). This CDR3 is 14 amino acids long. CDR1 is SQVTM, CDR2 ANQGSEA, per germline. The DNA of the CDR3 is TGCAGCGCTGGCTGGGCTAGCGGGACAGGTACGCAGTATTTT. Translation: CSAGWASGTGTQYF.

The V call is TRBV3-1, the J call TRBJ2-3; 9 bases are a match to TRBD2. Unmatched junction bases numbered 9, after V lost 5 bases and J lost 0 bases. This CDR3 is 17 amino acids long. CDR1 is LGHDT, CDR2 YNNKEL, per germline (reference sequence). CDR3 coding DNA: TGTGCCAGCAGCGTTCTGACTAGCGGAACTAGCACAGATACGCAGTATTTT. This encodes CASSVLTSGTSTDTQYF.

As regards this clonotype: An end of the junction differs from the germline gene, which may be a read error. The chain carries TRBV7-9 and TRBJ2-7; no firm D call. Matching the DNA end better, TRBJ2-5 makes the J call doubtful. Germline CDR1 reads SEHNR; CDR2 reads FQNEAQ (reference sequence). This CDR3 is built from 12 residues. The chain's CDR3 is CTSSLNKETQYF. For the CDR3, the DNA is TGTACCAGCAGCTTAAATAAGGAGACCCAGTACTTC.

The chain couples TRBV24-1 to TRBJ1-3, with 7 bases that match TRBD1. The CDR3 length is 16 residues. Germline CDR1 KGHDR, CDR2 SFDVKD. Trimming at V came to 5 bases and at J to 0 bases, leaving 6 bases not matched to a gene. In nucleotides, the CDR3 is TGTGCCACCAGTGGTACAGGGGAGAACTCTGGAAACACCATATATTTT. This encodes CATSGTGENSGNTIYF.

The chain has TRBV5-1 and TRBJ2-1, with D unclear. The CDR3 runs to 15 residues. V was cut by 5 bases and J by 0 bases, with 12 bases left in between. Germline CDR1 reads SGHRS; CDR2 reads YFSETQ. Here the CDR3 DNA reads TGCGCCAGCAGGCAACAAAGTACCTCCTACAATGAGCAGTTCTTC. This sequence encodes CASRQQSTSYNEQFF.

The V call is TRBV30, the J call TRBJ2-2; D remains ambiguous. CDR1 and CDR2 from the germline V gene are GTSNPN and SVGIG (reference sequence). The CDR3 loop spans 14 amino acids. Trimming removed 2 bases at V and 4 bases at J, with 11 bases between. DNA of the CDR3: TGTGCCTGGAGTCTAGGGCTCGGCACCGGGGAGCTGTTTTTT. Its protein is CAWSLGLGTGELFF.

The chain uses TRBV7-2 and TRBJ2-3; TRBD1 matches at 7 bases. After removal of 3 bases from V and 1 base from J, the junction contained 10 bases not matched to a gene. Germline CDR1 SGHTA, CDR2 FQGNSA. The CDR3 runs to 17 residues. CDR3 DNA: TGTGCCAGCAGCTTGTTACAGGGGTTAGGAGGCACAGATACGCAGTATTTT. Amino acids: CASSLLQGLGGTDTQYF.

J is TRBJ1-1 and V is TRBV7-8; D gene ambiguous. CDR1 and CDR2 (germline): SGHVS, FQNEAQ. The CDR3 contains 14 residues. V lost 7 bases, J lost 2 bases, and 14 bases lay in between. Written as DNA, the CDR3 is TGTGCCAGCATCCCCGCGACTCTCAACACTGAAGCTTTCTTT. It translates to CASIPATLNTEAFF.